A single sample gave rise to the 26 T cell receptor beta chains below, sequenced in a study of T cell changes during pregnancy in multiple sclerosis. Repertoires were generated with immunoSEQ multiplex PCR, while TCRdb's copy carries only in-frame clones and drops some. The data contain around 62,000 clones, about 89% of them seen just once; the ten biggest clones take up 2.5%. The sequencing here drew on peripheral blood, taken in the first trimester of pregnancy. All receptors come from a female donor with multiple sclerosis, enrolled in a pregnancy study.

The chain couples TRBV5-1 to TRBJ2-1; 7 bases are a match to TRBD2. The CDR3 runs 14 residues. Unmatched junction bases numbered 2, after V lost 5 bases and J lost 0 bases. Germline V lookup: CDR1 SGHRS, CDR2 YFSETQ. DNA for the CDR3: TGCGCCAGCAGGCCTAGCGGCTCCTACAATGAGCAGTTCTTC. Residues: CASRPSGSYNEQFF.

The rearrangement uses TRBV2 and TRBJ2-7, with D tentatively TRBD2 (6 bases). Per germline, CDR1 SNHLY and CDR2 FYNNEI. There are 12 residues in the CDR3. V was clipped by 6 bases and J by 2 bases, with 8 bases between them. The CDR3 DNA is TGTGCCAGCAGGCGGGGACCCTACGAGCAGTACTTC. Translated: CASRRGPYEQYF.

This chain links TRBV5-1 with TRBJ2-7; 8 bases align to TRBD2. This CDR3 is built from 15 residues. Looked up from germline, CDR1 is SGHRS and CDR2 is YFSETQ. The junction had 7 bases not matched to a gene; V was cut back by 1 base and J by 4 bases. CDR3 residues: CASSLSQRETYEQYF. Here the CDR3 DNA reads TGCGCCAGCAGCTTGTCCCAGCGGGAGACTTACGAGCAGTACTTC. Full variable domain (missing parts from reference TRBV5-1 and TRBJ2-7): KAGVTQTPRYLIKTRGQQVTLSCSPISGHRSVSWYQQTPGQGLQFLFEYFSETQRNKGNFPGRFSGRQFSNSRSEMNVSTLELGDSALYLCASSLSQRETYEQYFGPGTRLTVT.

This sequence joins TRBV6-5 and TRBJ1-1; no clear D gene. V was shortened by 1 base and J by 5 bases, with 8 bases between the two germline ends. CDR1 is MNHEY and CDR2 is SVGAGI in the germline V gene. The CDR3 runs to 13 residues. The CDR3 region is CASSYWAGTEAFF. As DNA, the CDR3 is TGTGCCAGCAGTTACTGGGCGGGGACTGAAGCTTTCTTT.

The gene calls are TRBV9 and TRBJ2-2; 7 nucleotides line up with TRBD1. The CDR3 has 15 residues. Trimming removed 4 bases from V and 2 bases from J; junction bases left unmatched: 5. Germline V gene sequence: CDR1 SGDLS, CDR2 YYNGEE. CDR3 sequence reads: CASSRDRYNTGELFF. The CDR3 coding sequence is TGTGCCAGCAGCCGGGACAGATATAACACCGGGGAGCTGTTTTTT.

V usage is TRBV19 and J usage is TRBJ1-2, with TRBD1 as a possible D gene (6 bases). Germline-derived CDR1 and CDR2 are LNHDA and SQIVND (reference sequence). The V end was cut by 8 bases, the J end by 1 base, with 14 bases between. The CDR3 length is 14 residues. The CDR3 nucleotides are TGTGCCAGTGGAGATAAAGGGGGTAACTATGGCTACACCTTC. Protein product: CASGDKGGNYGYTF.

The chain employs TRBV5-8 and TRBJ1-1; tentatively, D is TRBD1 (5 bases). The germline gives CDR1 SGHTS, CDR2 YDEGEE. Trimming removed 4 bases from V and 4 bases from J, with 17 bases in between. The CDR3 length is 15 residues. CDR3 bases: TGTGCCAGCAGCCCACCGCGAGACAGTTCCACTGAAGCTTTCTTT. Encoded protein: CASSPPRDSSTEAFF.

The CDR3: CASSQDSGMAAGIPDTQYF. The CDR3 DNA sequence: TGCGCCAGCAGCCAAGATAGCGGCATGGCGGCGGGGATCCCAGATACGCAGTATTTT. This chain joins TRBV4-3 and TRBJ2-3; tentative D call: TRBD2 (6 bases). The CDR3 consists of 19 residues. Germline V lookup: CDR1 LGHNA, CDR2 YSLEER. Trimming left V 0 bases short and J 4 bases short, with 23 bases between.

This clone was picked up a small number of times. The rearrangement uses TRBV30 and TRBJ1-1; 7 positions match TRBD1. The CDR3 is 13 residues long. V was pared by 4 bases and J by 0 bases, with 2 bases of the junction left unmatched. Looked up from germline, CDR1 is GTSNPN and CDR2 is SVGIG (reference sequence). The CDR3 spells CAWTGQVNTEAFF. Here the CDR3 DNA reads TGTGCCTGGACTGGACAGGTGAACACTGAAGCTTTCTTT.

CDR3 sequence (DNA): TGCGCCAGCAGCTTGAGCGGGAGCTCCTACAATGAGCAGTTCTTC. Translation: CASSLSGSSYNEQFF. The chain links TRBV5-1 to TRBJ2-1; 8 bases map to TRBD2. Per germline, CDR1 SGHRS and CDR2 YFSETQ. The CDR3 runs 15 residues. V shed 1 base, J shed 0 bases, and the junction held 0 bases outside the gene matches.

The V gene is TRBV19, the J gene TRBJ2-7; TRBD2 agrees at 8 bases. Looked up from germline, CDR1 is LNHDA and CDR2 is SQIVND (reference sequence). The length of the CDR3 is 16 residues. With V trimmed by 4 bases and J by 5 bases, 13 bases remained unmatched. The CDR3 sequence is CASSRVLAVGSHEQYF. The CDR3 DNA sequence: TGTGCCAGTAGTAGGGTACTAGCGGTAGGGTCCCACGAGCAGTACTTC.

CDR3 DNA: TGTGCCTGCCGGGGGAAACCCTACAATGAGCAGTTCTTC. Protein: CACRGKPYNEQFF. This chain uses TRBV30 with TRBJ2-1, with a possible D match to TRBD2 (6 bases). Germline V CDR1 and CDR2: GTSNPN, SVGIG (reference sequence). Trimming stripped 6 bases from V and 2 bases from J, with 11 bases between. The CDR3 has 13 residues.

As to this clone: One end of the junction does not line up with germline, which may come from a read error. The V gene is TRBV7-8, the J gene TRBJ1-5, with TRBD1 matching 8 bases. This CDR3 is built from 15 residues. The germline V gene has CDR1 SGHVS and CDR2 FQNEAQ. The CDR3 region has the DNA TGTGCCAGCAGATTAGGGACAGGCCAAAATCAGCCCCAGCATTTT. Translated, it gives CASRLGTGQNQPQHF.

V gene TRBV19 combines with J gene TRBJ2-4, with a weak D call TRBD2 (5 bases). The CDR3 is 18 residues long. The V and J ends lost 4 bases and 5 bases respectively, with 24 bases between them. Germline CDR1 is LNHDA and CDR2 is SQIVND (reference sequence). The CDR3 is CASSTRGFDGSVENIQYF. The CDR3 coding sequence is TGTGCCAGTAGTACTCGGGGATTTGATGGATCGGTCGAAAACATTCAGTACTTC.

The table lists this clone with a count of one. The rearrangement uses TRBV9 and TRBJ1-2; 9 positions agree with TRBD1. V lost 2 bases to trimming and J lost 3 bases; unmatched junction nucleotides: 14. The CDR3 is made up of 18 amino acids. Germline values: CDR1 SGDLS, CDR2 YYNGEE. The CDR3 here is CASSVGRAWGQGHYGYTF. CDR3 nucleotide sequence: TGTGCCAGCAGCGTCGGGAGAGCTTGGGGACAGGGCCACTATGGCTACACCTTC.

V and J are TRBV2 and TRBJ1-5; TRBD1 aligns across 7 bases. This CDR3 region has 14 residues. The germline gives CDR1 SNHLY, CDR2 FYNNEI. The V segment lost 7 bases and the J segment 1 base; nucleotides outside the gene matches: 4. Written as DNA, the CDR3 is TGTGCCAGCACTCTGACAGGGAGCAATCAGCCCCAGCATTTT. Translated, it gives CASTLTGSNQPQHF.

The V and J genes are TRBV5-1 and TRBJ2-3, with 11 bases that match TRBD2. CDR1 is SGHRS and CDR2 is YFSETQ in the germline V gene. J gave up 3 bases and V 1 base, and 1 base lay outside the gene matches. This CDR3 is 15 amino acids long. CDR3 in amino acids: CASSLTSGRTDTQYF. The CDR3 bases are TGCGCCAGCAGCTTGACTAGCGGGAGAACAGATACGCAGTATTTT.

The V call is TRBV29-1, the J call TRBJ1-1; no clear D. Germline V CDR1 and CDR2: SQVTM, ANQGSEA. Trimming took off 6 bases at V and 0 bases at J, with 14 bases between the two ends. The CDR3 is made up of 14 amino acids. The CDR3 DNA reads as TGCAGCGTCACCCCACCACAGTTGAACACTGAAGCTTTCTTT. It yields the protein CSVTPPQLNTEAFF. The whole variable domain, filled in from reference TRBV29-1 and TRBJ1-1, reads SAVISQKPSRDICQRGTSLTIQCQVDSQVTMMFWYRQQPGQSLTLIATANQGSEATYESGFVIDKFPISRPNLTFSTLTVSNMSPEDSSIYLCSVTPPQLNTEAFFGQGTRLTVV.

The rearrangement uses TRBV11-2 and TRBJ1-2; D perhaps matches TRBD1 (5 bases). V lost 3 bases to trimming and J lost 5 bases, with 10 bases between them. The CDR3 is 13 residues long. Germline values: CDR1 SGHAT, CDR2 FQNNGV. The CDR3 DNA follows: TGTGCCAGCAGCTTGGGGGGGAGATATGGCTACACCTTC. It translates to CASSLGGRYGYTF. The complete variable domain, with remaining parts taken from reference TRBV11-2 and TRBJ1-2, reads EAGVAQSPRYKIIEKRQSVAFWCNPISGHATLYWYQQILGQGPKLLIQFQNNGVVDDSQLPKDRFSAERLKGVDSTLKIQPAKLEDSAVYLCASSLGGRYGYTFGSGTRLTVV.

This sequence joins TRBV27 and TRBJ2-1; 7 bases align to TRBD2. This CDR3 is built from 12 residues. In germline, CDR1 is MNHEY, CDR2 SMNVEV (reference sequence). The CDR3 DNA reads TGTGCTATCGGGGGGTCCTACAATGAGCAGTTCTTC. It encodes CAIGGSYNEQFF.

The chain's CDR3 is CASSLASGQLGEQYF. For the CDR3, the DNA is TGTGCCAGCAGCTTGGCCAGTGGACAGTTGGGCGAGCAGTACTTC. V gene TRBV5-4 combines with J gene TRBJ2-7; a weak D match, TRBD1 (6 bases). The V and J ends lost 0 bases and 6 bases respectively, with 16 bases between them. The CDR3 is 15 residues long. Germline V gene sequence: CDR1 SGHNT, CDR2 YYREEE (reference sequence).

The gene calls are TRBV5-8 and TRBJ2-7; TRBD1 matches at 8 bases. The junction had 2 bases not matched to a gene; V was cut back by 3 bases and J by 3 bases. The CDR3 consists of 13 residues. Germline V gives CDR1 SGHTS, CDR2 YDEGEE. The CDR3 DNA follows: TGTGCCAGCAGCTCGGGACAGGACTACGAGCAGTACTTC. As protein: CASSSGQDYEQYF.

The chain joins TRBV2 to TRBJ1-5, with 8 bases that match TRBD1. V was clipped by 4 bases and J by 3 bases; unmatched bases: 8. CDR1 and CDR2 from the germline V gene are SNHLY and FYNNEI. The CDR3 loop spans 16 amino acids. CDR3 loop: CASSVIGQGVNQPQHF. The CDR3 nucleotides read TGTGCCAGCAGTGTTATTGGACAGGGCGTCAATCAGCCCCAGCATTTT. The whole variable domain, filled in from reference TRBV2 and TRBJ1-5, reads EPEVTQTPSHQVTQMGQEVILRCVPISNHLYFYWYRQILGQKVEFLVSFYNNEISEKSEIFDDQFSVERPDGSNFTLKIRSTKLEDSAMYFCASSVIGQGVNQPQHFGDGTRLSIL.

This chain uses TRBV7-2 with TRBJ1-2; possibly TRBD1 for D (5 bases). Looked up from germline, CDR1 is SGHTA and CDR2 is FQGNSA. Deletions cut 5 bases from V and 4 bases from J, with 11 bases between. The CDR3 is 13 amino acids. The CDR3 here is CASSVGGAYGYTF. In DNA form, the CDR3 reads TGTGCCAGCAGCGTGGGGGGAGCCTATGGCTACACCTTC.

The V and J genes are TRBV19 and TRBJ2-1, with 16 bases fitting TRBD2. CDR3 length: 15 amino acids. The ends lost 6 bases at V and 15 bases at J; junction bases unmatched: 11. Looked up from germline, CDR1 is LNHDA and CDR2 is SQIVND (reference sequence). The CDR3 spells CASRLGLAGGPSRFF. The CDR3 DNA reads TGTGCCAGTAGGCTGGGACTAGCGGGGGGGCCGTCTAGGTTCTTC.

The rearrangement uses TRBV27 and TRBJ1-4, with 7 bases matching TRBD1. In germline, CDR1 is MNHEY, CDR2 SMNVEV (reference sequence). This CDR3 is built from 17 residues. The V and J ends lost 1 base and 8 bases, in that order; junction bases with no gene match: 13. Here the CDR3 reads CASSLYPETGRGEKLFF. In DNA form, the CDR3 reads TGTGCCAGCAGTTTATATCCAGAGACAGGGCGAGGGGAAAAACTGTTTTTT.